This entry is about one T cell receptor beta chain. Its antigen is unknown. The sample belongs to a study of TIL therapy for anti-PD-1-resistant metastatic lung cancer. Study overall: Tumors had a median PD-L1 proportion score of 4.5% to 7%.

This was the immunoSEQ v3 assay. The method was immunoSEQ multiplex PCR; TCRdb's version includes in-frame clones alone and lacks a portion of them. The data show roughly 6,000 clones, approximately 63% seen once. Sample time point: pre-treatment sample, taken before nivolumab and TIL therapy. The tumor samples were excised metastases, mostly pleural nodules or supraclavicular lymph nodes. In germline, CDR1 is SNHLY, CDR2 FYNNEI. V shed 3 bases, J shed 5 bases, and the junction held 3 bases outside the gene matches. This CDR3 is built from 15 residues. Study-level points and caveats: Many TIL product clones were absent from baseline tumor, suggesting clonal contraction.

The sample here was tumor tissue, taken at baseline. The sequence was collected from a person aged 25-79 years with non-small cell lung cancer. The V call is TRBV2, the J call TRBJ2-3; 12 nucleotides line up with TRBD2. This CDR3 is CASSEPGLAGDTQYF. CDR3 DNA sequence: TGTGCCAGCAGTGAGCCGGGACTAGCGGGAGATACGCAGTATTTT.